The rows below give T cell receptor beta chains drawn from one sample of a study of T cells after yellow fever vaccination. Each CDR3 protein is one row after TCRdb ran MiXCR on the 5' RACE reads. The data show roughly 310,000 distinct CDR3 sequences, 8.7% seen once. The sequencing used PBMCs, collected on the day of the first yellow fever vaccination. The receptors shown here come from a man aged 18 to 35 who received the YFV17D yellow fever vaccine. CDR3s include the opening cysteine and the closing phenylalanine or tryptophan. D genes are given only for firm matches. Not every row has a clone size; where given, it reads once, few, many or a size class.

v_call: TRBV4-2; j_call: TRBJ2-3; clone_size: few; d_call: -; cdr3_aa: CASSQAAFSDRSTDTQYF; cdr3_nt: TGTGCCAGCAGCCAAGCAGCGTTCTCCGACAGATCAACAGATACGCAGTATTTT
v_call: TRBV11-2; j_call: TRBJ2-1; clone_size: few; d_call: TRBD2; cdr3_aa: CASSLILLAGRDNEQFF; cdr3_nt: TGTGCCAGCAGTTTGATACTTCTAGCGGGGAGAGACAATGAGCAGTTCTTC
v_call: TRBV19; j_call: TRBJ2-5; clone_size: many; d_call: TRBD2; cdr3_aa: CASSSRTSGAKETQYF; cdr3_nt: TGTGCCAGTAGTTCCCGTACTAGCGGGGCTAAAGAGACCCAGTACTTC
v_call: TRBV11-2; j_call: TRBJ2-1; clone_size: many; d_call: -; cdr3_aa: CASSLVDSNEQFF; cdr3_nt: TGTGCCAGCAGCTTAGTTGACAGCAATGAGCAGTTCTTC
v_call: TRBV10-3; j_call: TRBJ2-7; clone_size: many; d_call: TRBD1; cdr3_aa: CAINRQGVNEQYF; cdr3_nt: TGTGCCATCAATCGACAGGGGGTCAACGAGCAGTACTTC
v_call: TRBV7-9; j_call: TRBJ2-1; clone_size: many; d_call: TRBD2; cdr3_aa: CASPGGVSYNEQFF; cdr3_nt: TGTGCCAGCCCCGGGGGGGTCTCCTACAATGAGCAGTTCTTC
v_call: TRBV5-1; j_call: TRBJ2-3; clone_size: many; d_call: TRBD2; cdr3_aa: CASSLGTSGTDTQYF; cdr3_nt: TGCGCCAGCAGCTTGGGGACTAGCGGCACAGATACGCAGTATTTT
v_call: TRBV11-2; j_call: TRBJ1-2; clone_size: -; d_call: TRBD1; cdr3_aa: CASSFGTGYGYTF; cdr3_nt: TGTGCCAGCAGCTTCGGGACAGGCTATGGCTACACCTTC
v_call: TRBV6-2/TRBV6-3; j_call: TRBJ1-1; clone_size: many; d_call: -; cdr3_aa: CASSPLAGSGTEAFF; cdr3_nt: TGTGCCAGCAGTCCCTTGGCAGGGAGTGGCACTGAAGCTTTCTTT
v_call: TRBV5-1; j_call: TRBJ2-7; clone_size: -; d_call: -; cdr3_aa: CASSLAIGTLHEQYF; cdr3_nt: TGCGCCAGCAGCTTGGCCATCGGGACTCTCCACGAGCAGTACTTC
v_call: TRBV18; j_call: TRBJ1-1; clone_size: few; d_call: TRBD1; cdr3_aa: CASSPEQGSEAFF; cdr3_nt: TGTGCCAGCTCTCCGGAACAGGGGTCTGAAGCTTTCTTT
v_call: TRBV14; j_call: TRBJ2-5; clone_size: -; d_call: -; cdr3_aa: CASSRQLQETQYF; cdr3_nt: TGTGCCAGCAGCAGACAGTTACAAGAGACCCAGTACTTC
v_call: TRBV7-9; j_call: TRBJ1-6; clone_size: few; d_call: -; cdr3_aa: CASIGTGINSPLHF; cdr3_nt: TGTGCCAGCATAGGAACAGGGATTAATTCACCCCTCCACTTT
v_call: TRBV25-1; j_call: TRBJ1-2; clone_size: few; d_call: -; cdr3_aa: CASSAPRGKGYTF; cdr3_nt: TGTGCCAGCAGTGCCCCCCGGGGGAAGGGCTACACCTTC
v_call: TRBV5-4; j_call: TRBJ2-5; clone_size: few; d_call: TRBD1; cdr3_aa: CASSLGWTGIETQYF; cdr3_nt: TGTGCCAGCAGCTTGGGTTGGACAGGGATAGAGACCCAGTACTTC
v_call: TRBV28; j_call: TRBJ2-7; clone_size: -; d_call: -; cdr3_aa: CAVRQGKASGFYEQYF; cdr3_nt: TGTGCAGTCCGGCAGGGTAAGGCCAGTGGGTTCTACGAGCAGTACTTC
v_call: TRBV7-9; j_call: TRBJ2-5; clone_size: -; d_call: -; cdr3_aa: CASSPRDLEETQYF; cdr3_nt: TGTGCCAGCAGCCCCAGGGACTTAGAGGAGACCCAGTACTTC
v_call: TRBV29-1; j_call: TRBJ1-2; clone_size: few; d_call: TRBD1; cdr3_aa: CSAVDRALSGGGYTF; cdr3_nt: TGCAGCGCAGTGGACAGGGCCCTCTCAGGGGGTGGCTACACCTTC
v_call: TRBV12-3/TRBV12-4; j_call: TRBJ2-2; clone_size: many; d_call: -; cdr3_aa: CASSLRSGYTGELFF; cdr3_nt: TGTGCCAGCAGTTTAAGGTCCGGGTACACCGGGGAGCTGTTTTTT
v_call: TRBV7-9; j_call: TRBJ2-2; clone_size: few; d_call: TRBD2; cdr3_aa: CASSLVAGGPLRELFF; cdr3_nt: TGTGCCAGCAGCCTCGTAGCGGGGGGGCCTCTCCGGGAGCTGTTTTTT
v_call: TRBV6-2/TRBV6-3; j_call: TRBJ1-6; clone_size: -; d_call: -; cdr3_aa: CASRGGESNSPLHF; cdr3_nt: TGTGCCAGCAGAGGCGGAGAGTCCAATTCACCCCTCCACTTT
v_call: TRBV5-1; j_call: TRBJ1-4; clone_size: few; d_call: -; cdr3_aa: CASSLGSSIRGEKLFF; cdr3_nt: TGCGCCAGCAGCTTGGGATCGAGTATTCGGGGCGAAAAACTGTTTTTT